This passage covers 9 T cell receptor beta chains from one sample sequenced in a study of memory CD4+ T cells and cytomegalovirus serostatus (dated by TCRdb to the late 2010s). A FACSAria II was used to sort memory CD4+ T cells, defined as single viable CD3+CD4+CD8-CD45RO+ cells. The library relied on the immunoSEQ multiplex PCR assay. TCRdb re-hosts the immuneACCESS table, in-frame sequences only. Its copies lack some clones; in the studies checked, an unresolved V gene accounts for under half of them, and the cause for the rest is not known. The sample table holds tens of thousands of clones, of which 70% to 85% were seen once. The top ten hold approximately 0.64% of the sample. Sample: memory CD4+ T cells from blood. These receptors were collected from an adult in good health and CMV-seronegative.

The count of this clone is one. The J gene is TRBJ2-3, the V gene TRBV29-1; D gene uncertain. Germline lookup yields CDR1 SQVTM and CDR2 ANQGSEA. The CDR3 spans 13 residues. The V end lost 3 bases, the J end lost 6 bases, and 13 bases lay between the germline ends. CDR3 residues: CSVEPGPGDTQYF. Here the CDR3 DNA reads TGCAGCGTTGAGCCTGGCCCCGGGGATACGCAGTATTTT.

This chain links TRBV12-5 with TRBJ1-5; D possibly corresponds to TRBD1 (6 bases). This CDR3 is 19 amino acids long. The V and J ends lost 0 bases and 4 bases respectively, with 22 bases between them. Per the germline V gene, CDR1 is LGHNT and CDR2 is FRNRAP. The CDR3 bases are TGTGCTAGTGGTTTGGTACTTTCCCCGTCCGGGGGGCCTAATCAGCCCCAGCATTTT. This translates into CASGLVLSPSGGPNQPQHF. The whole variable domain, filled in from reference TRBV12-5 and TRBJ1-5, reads DARVTQTPRHKVTEMGQEVTMRCQPILGHNTVFWYRQTMMQGLELLAYFRNRAPLDDSGMPKDRFSAEMPDATLATLKIQPSEPRDSAVYFCASGLVLSPSGGPNQPQHFGDGTRLSIL.

Here the CDR3 reads CASSSGLALQETQYF. The CDR3 nucleotides are TGTGCCAGCAGCTCGGGACTAGCCTTACAAGAGACCCAGTACTTC. The chain carries TRBV7-8 and TRBJ2-5; 9 nucleotides match TRBD2. With 4 bases clipped from V and 2 bases from J, the junction kept 5 bases outside the gene matches. The CDR3 has 15 amino acids. Germline V gives CDR1 SGHVS, CDR2 FQNEAQ.

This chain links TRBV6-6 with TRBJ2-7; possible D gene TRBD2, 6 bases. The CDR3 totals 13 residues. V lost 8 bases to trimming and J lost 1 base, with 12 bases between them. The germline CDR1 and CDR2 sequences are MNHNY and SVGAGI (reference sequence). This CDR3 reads CASSRGNSYEQYF. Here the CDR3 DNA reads TGTGCCAGCTCCCGCGGGAATTCCTACGAGCAGTACTTC.

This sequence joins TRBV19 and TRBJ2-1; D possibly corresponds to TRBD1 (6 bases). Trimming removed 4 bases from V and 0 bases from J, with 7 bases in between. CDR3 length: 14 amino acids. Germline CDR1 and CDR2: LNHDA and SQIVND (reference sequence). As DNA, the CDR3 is TGTGCCAGTAGTAAAGGGGGCTCCTACAATGAGCAGTTCTTC. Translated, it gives CASSKGGSYNEQFF. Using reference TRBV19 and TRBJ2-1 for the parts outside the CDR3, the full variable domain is DGGITQSPKYLFRKEGQNVTLSCEQNLNHDAMYWYRQDPGQGLRLIYYSQIVNDFQKGDIAEGYSVSREKKESFPLTVTSAQKNPTAFYLCASSKGGSYNEQFFGPGTRLTVL.

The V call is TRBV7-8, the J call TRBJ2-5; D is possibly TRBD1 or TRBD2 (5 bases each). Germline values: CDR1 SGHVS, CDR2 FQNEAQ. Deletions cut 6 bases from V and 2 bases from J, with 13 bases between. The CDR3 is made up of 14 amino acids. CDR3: CASSESGGQETQYF. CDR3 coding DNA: TGTGCCAGCAGTGAGAGTGGGGGTCAAGAGACCCAGTACTTC.

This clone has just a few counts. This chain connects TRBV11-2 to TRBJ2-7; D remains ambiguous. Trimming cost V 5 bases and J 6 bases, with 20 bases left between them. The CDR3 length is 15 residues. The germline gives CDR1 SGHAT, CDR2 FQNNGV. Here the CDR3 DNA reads TGTGCCAGCAGCCGACGAGGATCCGAGCGCGGCGAGCAGTACTTC. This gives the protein CASSRRGSERGEQYF.

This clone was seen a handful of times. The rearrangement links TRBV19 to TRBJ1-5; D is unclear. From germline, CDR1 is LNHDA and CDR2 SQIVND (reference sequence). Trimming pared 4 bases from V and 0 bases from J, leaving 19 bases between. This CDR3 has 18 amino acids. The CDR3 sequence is CASSTKNTDSYSNQPQHF. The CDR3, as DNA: TGTGCCAGTAGTACCAAAAACACTGATAGTTATAGCAATCAGCCCCAGCATTTT.

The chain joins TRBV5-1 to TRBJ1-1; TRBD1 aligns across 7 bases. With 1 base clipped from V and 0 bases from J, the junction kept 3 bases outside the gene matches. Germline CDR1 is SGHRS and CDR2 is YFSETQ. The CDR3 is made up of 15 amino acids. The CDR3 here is CASSLLGQMNTEAFF. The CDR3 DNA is TGCGCCAGCAGCTTGTTGGGACAGATGAACACTGAAGCTTTCTTT.